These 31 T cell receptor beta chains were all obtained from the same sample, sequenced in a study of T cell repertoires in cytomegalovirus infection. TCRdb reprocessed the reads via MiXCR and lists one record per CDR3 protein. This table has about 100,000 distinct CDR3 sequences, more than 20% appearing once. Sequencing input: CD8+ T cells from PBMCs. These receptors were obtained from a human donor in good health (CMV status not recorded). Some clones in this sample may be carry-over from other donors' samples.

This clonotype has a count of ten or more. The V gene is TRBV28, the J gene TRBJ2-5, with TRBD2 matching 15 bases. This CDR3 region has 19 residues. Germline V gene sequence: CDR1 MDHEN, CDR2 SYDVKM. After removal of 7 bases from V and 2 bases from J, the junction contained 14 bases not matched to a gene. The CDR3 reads CASNDQLGLAGGLQETQYF. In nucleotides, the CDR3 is TGTGCCAGCAACGATCAACTGGGACTAGCGGGGGGACTACAAGAGACCCAGTACTTC.

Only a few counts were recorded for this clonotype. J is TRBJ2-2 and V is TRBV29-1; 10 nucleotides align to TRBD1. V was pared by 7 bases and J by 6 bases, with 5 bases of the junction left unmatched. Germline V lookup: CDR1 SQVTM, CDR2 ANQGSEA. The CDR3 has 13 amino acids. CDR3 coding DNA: TGCAGCGCACGACAGGGGGCAGCCGGGGAGCTGTTTTTT. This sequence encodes CSARQGAAGELFF.

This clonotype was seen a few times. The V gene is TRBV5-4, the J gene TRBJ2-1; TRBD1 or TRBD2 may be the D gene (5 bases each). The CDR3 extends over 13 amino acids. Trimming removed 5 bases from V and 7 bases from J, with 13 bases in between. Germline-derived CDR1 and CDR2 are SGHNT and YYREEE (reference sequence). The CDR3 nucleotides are TGTGCCAGCAGGGGGGAAGGAGCAAATGAGCAGTTCTTC. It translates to CASRGEGANEQFF.

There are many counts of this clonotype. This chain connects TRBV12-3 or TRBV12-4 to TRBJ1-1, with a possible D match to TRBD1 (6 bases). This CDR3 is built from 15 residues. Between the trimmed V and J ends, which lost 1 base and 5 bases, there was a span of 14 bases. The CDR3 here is CASSLEGGQGTEAFF. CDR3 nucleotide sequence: TGTGCCAGCAGTTTAGAGGGGGGGCAGGGTACTGAAGCTTTCTTT.

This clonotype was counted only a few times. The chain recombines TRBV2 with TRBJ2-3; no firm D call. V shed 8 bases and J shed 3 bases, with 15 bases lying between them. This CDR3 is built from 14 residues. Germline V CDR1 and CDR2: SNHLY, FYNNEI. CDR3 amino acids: CASQDGPATDTQYF. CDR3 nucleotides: TGTGCCAGCCAAGATGGGCCCGCAACAGATACGCAGTATTTT.

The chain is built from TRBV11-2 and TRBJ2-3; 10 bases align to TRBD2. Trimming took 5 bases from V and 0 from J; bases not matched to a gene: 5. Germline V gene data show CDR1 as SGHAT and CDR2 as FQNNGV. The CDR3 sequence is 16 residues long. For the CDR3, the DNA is TGTGCCAGCAGCCCTTGGACTAGCGGAAGCACAGATACGCAGTATTTT. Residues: CASSPWTSGSTDTQYF.

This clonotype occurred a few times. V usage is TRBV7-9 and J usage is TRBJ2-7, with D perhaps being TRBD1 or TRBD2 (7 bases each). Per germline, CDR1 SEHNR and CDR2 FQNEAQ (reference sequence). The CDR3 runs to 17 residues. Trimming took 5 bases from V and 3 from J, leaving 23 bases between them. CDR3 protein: CASSPEAGGGYYYEQYF. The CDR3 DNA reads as TGTGCCAGCAGCCCCGAGGCAGGGGGGGGGTACTACTACGAGCAGTACTTC.

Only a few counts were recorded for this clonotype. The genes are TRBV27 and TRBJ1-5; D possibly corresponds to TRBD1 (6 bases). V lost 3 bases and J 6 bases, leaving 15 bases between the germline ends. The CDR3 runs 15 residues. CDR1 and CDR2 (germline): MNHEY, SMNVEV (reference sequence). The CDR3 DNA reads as TGTGCCAGCAGTTTCAACAGGGCAAGGGGTCAGCCCCAGCATTTT. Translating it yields CASSFNRARGQPQHF.

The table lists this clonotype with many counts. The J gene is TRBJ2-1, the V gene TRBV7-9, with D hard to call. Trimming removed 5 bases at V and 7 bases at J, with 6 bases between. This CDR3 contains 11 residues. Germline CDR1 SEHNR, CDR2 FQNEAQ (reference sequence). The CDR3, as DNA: TGTGCCAGCAGCCTCCCGAATGAGCAGTTCTTC. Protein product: CASSLPNEQFF.

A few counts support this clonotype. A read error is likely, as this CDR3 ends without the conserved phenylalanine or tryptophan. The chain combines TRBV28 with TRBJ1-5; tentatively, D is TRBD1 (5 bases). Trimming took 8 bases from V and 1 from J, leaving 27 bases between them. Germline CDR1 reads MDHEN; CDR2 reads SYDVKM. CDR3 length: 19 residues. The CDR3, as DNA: TGTGCCAGCTCTAACCCTCCGGGACCTCACTTCGGAAGCAATCAGCCCCAGCATCTT. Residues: CASSNPPGPHFGSNQPQHL.

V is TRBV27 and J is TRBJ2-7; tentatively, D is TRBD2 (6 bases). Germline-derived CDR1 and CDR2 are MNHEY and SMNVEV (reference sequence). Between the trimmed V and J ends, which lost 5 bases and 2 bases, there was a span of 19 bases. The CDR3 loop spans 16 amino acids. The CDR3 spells CASSPPASEGTYEQYF. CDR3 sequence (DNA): TGTGCCAGCAGTCCCCCCGCTAGCGAGGGGACCTACGAGCAGTACTTC.

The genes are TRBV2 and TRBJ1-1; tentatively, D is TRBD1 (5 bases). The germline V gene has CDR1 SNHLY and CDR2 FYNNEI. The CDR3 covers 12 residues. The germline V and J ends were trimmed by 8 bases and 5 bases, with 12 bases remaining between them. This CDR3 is CASAAGLTEAFF. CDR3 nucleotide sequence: TGTGCCAGCGCTGCAGGGTTGACTGAAGCTTTCTTT.

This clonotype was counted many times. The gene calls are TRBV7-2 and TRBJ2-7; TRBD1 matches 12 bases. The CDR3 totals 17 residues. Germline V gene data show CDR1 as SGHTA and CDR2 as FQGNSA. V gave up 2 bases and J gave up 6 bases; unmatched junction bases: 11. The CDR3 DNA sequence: TGTGCCAGCAGCTTAAGGGGCTCGGGACAGGGGGCGTCCGAGCAGTACTTC. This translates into CASSLRGSGQGASEQYF.

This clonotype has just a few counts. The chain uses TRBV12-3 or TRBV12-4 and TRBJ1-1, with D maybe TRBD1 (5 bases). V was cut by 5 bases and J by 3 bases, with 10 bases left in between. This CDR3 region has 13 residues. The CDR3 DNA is TGTGCCAGCAGTCCAGACAGCTACACTGAAGCTTTCTTT. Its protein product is CASSPDSYTEAFF.

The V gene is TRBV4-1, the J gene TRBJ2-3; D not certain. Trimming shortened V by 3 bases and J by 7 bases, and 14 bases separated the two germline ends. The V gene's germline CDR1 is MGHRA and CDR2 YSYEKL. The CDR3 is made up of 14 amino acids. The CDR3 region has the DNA TGCGCCAGCAGCCAGGAAACCGGTCAATATACGCAGTATTTT. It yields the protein CASSQETGQYTQYF.

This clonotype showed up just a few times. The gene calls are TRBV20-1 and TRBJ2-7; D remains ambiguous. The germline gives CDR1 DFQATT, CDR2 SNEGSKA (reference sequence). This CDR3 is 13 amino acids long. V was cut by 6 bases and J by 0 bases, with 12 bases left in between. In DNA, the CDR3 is TGCAGTGCCTGGGGAAGCCTCTCCTACGAGCAGTACTTC. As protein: CSAWGSLSYEQYF.

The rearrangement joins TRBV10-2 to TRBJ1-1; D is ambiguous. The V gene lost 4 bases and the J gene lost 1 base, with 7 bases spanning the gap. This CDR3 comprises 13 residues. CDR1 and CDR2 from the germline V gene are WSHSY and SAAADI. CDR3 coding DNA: TGCGCCAGCAGTGGGAGGGAGAACACTGAAGCTTTCTTT. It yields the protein CASSGRENTEAFF.

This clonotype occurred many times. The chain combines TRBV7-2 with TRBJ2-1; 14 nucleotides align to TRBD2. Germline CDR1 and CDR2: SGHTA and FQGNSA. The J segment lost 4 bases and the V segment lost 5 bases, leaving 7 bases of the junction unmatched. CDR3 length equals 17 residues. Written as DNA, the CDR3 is TGTGCCAGCAGCGCCGGACTAGCGGGGGGTCGATACAATGAGCAGTTCTTC. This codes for CASSAGLAGGRYNEQFF.

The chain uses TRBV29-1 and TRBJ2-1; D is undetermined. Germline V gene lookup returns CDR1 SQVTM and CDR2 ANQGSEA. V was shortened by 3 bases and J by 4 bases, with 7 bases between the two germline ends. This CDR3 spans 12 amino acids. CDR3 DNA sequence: TGCAGCGTTGATCCACAGTACAATGAGCAGTTCTTC. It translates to CSVDPQYNEQFF.

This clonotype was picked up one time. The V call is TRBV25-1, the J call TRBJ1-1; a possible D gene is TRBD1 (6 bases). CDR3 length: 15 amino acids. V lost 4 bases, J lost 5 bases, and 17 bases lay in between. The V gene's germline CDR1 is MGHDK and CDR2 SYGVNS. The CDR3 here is CASSALQGFRTEAFF. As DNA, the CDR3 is TGTGCCAGCAGTGCTTTACAGGGTTTTAGGACTGAAGCTTTCTTT.

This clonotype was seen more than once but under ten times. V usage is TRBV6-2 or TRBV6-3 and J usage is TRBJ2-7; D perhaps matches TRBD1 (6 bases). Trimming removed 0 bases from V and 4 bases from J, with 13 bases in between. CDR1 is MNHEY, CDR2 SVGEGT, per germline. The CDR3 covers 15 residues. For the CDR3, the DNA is TGTGCCAGCAGTTACTCGGAAGGGGACACTTACGAGCAGTACTTC. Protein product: CASSYSEGDTYEQYF.

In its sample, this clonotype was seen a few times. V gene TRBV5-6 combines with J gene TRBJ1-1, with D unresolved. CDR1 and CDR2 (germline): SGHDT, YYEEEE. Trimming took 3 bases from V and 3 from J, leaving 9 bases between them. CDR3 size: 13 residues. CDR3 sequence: CASSWTADTEAFF. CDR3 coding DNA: TGTGCCAGCAGCTGGACGGCTGACACTGAAGCTTTCTTT.

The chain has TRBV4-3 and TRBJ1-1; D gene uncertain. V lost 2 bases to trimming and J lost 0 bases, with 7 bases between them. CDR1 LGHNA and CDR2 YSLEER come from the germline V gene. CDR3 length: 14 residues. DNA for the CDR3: TGCGCCAGCAGCCAAACACCCGTGAACACTGAAGCTTTCTTT. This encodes CASSQTPVNTEAFF.

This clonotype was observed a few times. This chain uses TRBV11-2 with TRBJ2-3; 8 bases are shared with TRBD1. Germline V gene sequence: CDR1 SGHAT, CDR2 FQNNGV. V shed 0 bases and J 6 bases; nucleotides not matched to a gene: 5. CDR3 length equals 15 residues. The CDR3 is CASSLDTTGADTQYF. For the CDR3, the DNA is TGTGCCAGCAGCTTAGACACGACAGGGGCGGATACGCAGTATTTT.

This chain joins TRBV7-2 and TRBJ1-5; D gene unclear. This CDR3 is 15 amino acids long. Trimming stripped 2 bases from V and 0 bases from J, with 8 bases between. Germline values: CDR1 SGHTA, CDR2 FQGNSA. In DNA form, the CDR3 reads TGTGCCAGCAGCTTATCAGCTGATAGCAATCAGCCCCAGCATTTT. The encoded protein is CASSLSADSNQPQHF.

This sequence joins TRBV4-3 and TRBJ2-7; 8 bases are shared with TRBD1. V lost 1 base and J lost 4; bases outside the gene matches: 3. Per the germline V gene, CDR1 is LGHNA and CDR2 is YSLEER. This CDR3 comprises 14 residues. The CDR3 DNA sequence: TGCGCCAGCAGCCAAGGCAGGGGGCTGTACGAGCAGTACTTC. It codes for CASSQGRGLYEQYF.

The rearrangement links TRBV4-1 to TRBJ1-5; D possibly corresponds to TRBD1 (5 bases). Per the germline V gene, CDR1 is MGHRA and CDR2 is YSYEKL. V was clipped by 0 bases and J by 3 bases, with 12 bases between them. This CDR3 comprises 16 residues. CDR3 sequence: CASSQEGQANNQPQHF. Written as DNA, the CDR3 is TGCGCCAGCAGCCAAGAGGGGCAGGCCAACAATCAGCCCCAGCATTTT.

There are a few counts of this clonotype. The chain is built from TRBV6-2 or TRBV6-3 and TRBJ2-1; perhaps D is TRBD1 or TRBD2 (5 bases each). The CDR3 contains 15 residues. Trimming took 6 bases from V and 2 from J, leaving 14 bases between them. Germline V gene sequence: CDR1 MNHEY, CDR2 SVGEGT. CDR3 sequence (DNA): TGTGCCAGCAGCTCCGACAGCGGAGCCTACAATGAGCAGTTCTTC. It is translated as CASSSDSGAYNEQFF.

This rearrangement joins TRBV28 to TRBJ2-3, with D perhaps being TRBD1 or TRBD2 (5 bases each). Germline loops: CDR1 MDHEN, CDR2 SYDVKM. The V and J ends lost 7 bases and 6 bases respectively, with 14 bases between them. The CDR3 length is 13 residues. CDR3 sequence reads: CASTQPWGDTQYF. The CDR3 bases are TGTGCCAGCACCCAACCTTGGGGGGATACGCAGTATTTT.

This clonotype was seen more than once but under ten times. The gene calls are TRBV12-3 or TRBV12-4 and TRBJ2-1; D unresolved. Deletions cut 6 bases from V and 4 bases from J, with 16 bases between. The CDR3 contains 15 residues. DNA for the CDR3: TGTGCCAGCAGGGGGTCCGAGGCGAGTTACAATGAGCAGTTCTTC. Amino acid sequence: CASRGSEASYNEQFF.

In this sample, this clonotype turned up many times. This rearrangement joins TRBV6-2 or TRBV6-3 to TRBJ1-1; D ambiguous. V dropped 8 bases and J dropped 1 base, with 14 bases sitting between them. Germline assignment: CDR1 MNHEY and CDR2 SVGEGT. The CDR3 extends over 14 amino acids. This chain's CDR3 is CASLPDGANTEAFF. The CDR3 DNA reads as TGTGCCAGCCTACCGGACGGAGCGAACACTGAAGCTTTCTTT.